Below are 14 T cell receptor beta chains sequenced from a single sample in a study of T cell repertoires in cytomegalovirus infection. TCRdb analysed the reads with MiXCR anew, one entry per CDR3 protein. The table has hundreds of thousands of distinct CDR3 sequences, 20% to 25% seen once. The source material was CD8+ T cells from PBMCs. The receptors were sampled from a human donor in good health (CMV status not recorded). Some clones in this sample may be carry-over from other donors' samples.

This chain joins TRBV2 and TRBJ2-2; 10 bases agree with TRBD2. Germline values: CDR1 SNHLY, CDR2 FYNNEI. The CDR3 is made up of 14 amino acids. J lost 6 bases, V lost 5 bases, and 3 bases had no gene match. The DNA of the CDR3 is TGTGCCAGCAGTAGCGGGGGGGCGGCCGGGGAGCTGTTTTTT. Translating it yields CASSSGGAAGELFF.

This clonotype was observed many times. The chain joins TRBV7-2 to TRBJ1-2, with 7 bases lining up with TRBD1. Germline loops: CDR1 SGHTA, CDR2 FQGNSA. V shed 5 bases, J shed 3 bases, and the junction held 9 bases outside the gene matches. This CDR3 comprises 15 residues. The CDR3 nucleotides read TGTGCCAGCAGCGATATGACTACAGGGGACTATGGCTACACCTTC. Translation gives CASSDMTTGDYGYTF.

The chain combines TRBV6-2 or TRBV6-3 with TRBJ2-1; a weak D match, TRBD2 (5 bases). Trimming removed 5 bases from V and 8 bases from J, with 22 bases in between. CDR1 and CDR2 from the germline V gene are MNHEY and SVGEGT. There are 16 residues in the CDR3. CDR3 region: CASSTLGDLMRDEQFF. In nucleotides, the CDR3 is TGTGCCAGCAGTACCCTTGGGGATTTGATGAGGGATGAGCAGTTCTTC.

The rearrangement joins TRBV13 to TRBJ2-1; no definite D call. The CDR3 is 12 residues long. The germline V gene has CDR1 PRHDT and CDR2 FYEKMQ (reference sequence). V shed 0 bases and J shed 9 bases, with 6 bases lying between them. The CDR3 sequence is CASSLGSTEQFF. For the CDR3, the DNA is TGTGCCAGCAGCTTAGGCAGCACTGAGCAGTTCTTC.

This clonotype occurred many times. V gene TRBV7-9 combines with J gene TRBJ1-1, with D tentatively TRBD1 (6 bases). Germline V gene sequence: CDR1 SEHNR, CDR2 FQNEAQ (reference sequence). CDR3 length equals 11 residues. The V end was cut by 10 bases, the J end by 2 bases, with 8 bases between. The CDR3 DNA reads as TGTGCCATGGACAGCAACACTGAAGCTTTCTTT. This translates into CAMDSNTEAFF.

The V and J genes are TRBV6-2 or TRBV6-3 and TRBJ2-5; no firm D call. Deletions cut 6 bases from V and 7 bases from J, with 15 bases between. This CDR3 contains 13 residues. Germline CDR1 is MNHEY and CDR2 is SVGEGT. CDR3 DNA sequence: TGTGCCAGCAGATCTGGATCTCTGGTGACCCAGTACTTC. Its protein product is CASRSGSLVTQYF.

The chain is built from TRBV19 and TRBJ2-7, with D unclear. The CDR3 has 15 residues. Trimming shortened V by 5 bases and J by 5 bases, and 19 bases separated the two germline ends. CDR1 and CDR2 (germline): LNHDA, SQIVND (reference sequence). The CDR3 sequence: CASSPIGIRANEQYF. DNA of the CDR3: TGTGCCAGTAGTCCGATTGGGATTCGGGCGAACGAGCAGTACTTC.

J is TRBJ2-5 and V is TRBV29-1; 10 nucleotides match TRBD1. The CDR3 length is 13 residues. V lost 7 bases and J lost 5; bases outside the gene matches: 7. CDR1 SQVTM and CDR2 ANQGSEA come from the germline V gene. CDR3 DNA: TGCAGCGAAGGGACAGGGGCTGCGGAGACCCAGTACTTC. This encodes CSEGTGAAETQYF.

This clonotype occurred many times. The chain couples TRBV7-9 to TRBJ1-2; possibly TRBD1 for D (6 bases). There are 13 residues in the CDR3. CDR1 is SEHNR, CDR2 FQNEAQ, per germline (reference sequence). V was pared by 4 bases and J by 3 bases, with 9 bases between. The chain's CDR3 is CASSSDRHYGYTF. CDR3 nucleotide sequence: TGTGCCAGCAGCTCAGACAGGCACTATGGCTACACCTTC. Filled out from reference TRBV7-9 and TRBJ1-2, the complete variable domain reads DTGVSQNPRHKITKRGQNVTFRCDPISEHNRLYWYRQTLGQGPEFLTYFQNEAQLEKSRLLSDRFSAERPKGSFSTLEIQRTEQGDSAMYLCASSSDRHYGYTFGSGTRLTVV.

This clonotype was observed many times. This rearrangement joins TRBV28 to TRBJ2-5; unclear D gene. The CDR3 is 13 residues long. With 3 bases removed from V and 6 bases from J, the gap between germline ends came to 11 bases. Germline lookup yields CDR1 MDHEN and CDR2 SYDVKM. CDR3 in DNA: TGTGCCAGCAGTTTGGGCAGGTCCCAGACCCAGTACTTC. As protein: CASSLGRSQTQYF.

A few counts support this clonotype. V gene TRBV7-9 combines with J gene TRBJ1-6; no definite D call. The CDR3 runs to 13 residues. V lost 4 bases and J lost 8, with 9 bases in between. Germline loops: CDR1 SEHNR, CDR2 FQNEAQ (reference sequence). The CDR3 reads CASSSTTDSPLHF. The CDR3 DNA follows: TGTGCCAGCAGCTCGACTACAGATTCACCCCTCCACTTT.

This clonotype was seen a few times. The chain has TRBV7-9 and TRBJ2-5; D unclear. CDR3 length: 13 residues. The germline V and J ends were trimmed by 0 bases and 4 bases, with 6 bases remaining between them. The germline V gene has CDR1 SEHNR and CDR2 FQNEAQ (reference sequence). CDR3 in amino acids: CASSLAILETQYF. CDR3 nucleotide sequence: TGTGCCAGCAGCTTAGCCATCCTAGAGACCCAGTACTTC.

This rearrangement joins TRBV2 to TRBJ2-1; D may be TRBD1 (6 bases). Trimming left V 8 bases short and J 7 bases short, with 12 bases between. This CDR3 is built from 12 residues. Germline V gene lookup returns CDR1 SNHLY and CDR2 FYNNEI. The CDR3 here is CASHKGQNEQFF. The CDR3 coding sequence is TGTGCCAGCCACAAAGGACAGAATGAGCAGTTCTTC.

This clonotype has just a few counts. The CDR3 is CASSPEGTAHTGELFF. The CDR3 DNA reads TGTGCCAGCAGCCCCGAAGGTACGGCTCACACCGGGGAGCTGTTTTTT. This sequence joins TRBV7-9 and TRBJ2-2; D call uncertain. CDR3 length: 16 residues. In germline, CDR1 is SEHNR, CDR2 FQNEAQ (reference sequence). V dropped 5 bases and J dropped 3 bases, with 16 bases sitting between them.